A single T cell receptor (beta chain) is shown here with its context. Its matching antigen is unknown. This PCR relied on a set of 60 Vbeta primers and 13 Jbeta primers. Sequencing used immunoSEQ multiplex PCR; TCRdb keeps in-frame clones, though not all of them. This table holds 100,000 to 150,000 clones, approximately 80% found once. The data originate from a study of cytomegalovirus exposure and HLA in healthy donors. Germline CDR1 is SGHTA and CDR2 is FQGNSA. V was clipped by 4 bases and J by 0 bases, with 7 bases between them. This CDR3 spans 13 amino acids. Points from the study as a whole: Association of approximately 18,000 TCR beta sequences with HLA alleles was found at 0.05 false discovery rate in a later analysis. According to an earlier analysis, most TCR beta V segments yielded productive rearrangements about 87% or about 30% of the time.

The sequence derives from a girl aged 2-10 years in good health and CMV-seronegative. The chain is built from TRBV7-2 and TRBJ2-7, with no clear D. The sample taken for sequencing was PBMCs. The CDR3 DNA reads TGTGCCAGCAGCTCCTGGGCCTCCTACGAGCAGTACTTC. Translation gives CASSSWASYEQYF.